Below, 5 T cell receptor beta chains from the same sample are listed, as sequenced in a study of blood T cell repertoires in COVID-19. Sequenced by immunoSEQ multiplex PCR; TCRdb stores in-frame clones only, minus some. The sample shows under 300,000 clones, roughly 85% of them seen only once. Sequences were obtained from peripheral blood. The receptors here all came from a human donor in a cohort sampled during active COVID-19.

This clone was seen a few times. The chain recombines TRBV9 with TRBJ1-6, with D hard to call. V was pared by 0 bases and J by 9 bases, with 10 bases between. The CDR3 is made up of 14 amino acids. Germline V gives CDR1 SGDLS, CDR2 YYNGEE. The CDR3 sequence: CASSVAGFVSPLHF. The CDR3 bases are TGTGCCAGCAGCGTAGCGGGGTTCGTTTCACCCCTCCACTTT.

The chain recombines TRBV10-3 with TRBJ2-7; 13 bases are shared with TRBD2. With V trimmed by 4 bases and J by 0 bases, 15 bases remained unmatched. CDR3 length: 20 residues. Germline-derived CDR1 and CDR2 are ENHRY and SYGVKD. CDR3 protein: CAISARTGTSGKTSSYEQYF. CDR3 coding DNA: TGTGCCATCAGTGCAAGAACCGGGACTAGCGGGAAAACCAGCTCCTACGAGCAGTACTTC.

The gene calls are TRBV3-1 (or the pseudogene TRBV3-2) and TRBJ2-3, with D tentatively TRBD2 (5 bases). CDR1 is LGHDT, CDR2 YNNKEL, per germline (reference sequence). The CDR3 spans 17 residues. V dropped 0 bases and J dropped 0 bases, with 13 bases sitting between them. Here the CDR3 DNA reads TGTGCCAGCAGCCAAGATATAGCGACCAGAAGCACAGATACGCAGTATTTT. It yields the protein CASSQDIATRSTDTQYF.

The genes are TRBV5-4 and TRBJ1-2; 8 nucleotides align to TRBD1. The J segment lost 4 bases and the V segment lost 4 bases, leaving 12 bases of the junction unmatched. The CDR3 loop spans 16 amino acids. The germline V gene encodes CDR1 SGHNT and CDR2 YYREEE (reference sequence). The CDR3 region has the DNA TGTGCCAGCAGCGTTGGACAGGGTCCGGTTAGCTATGGCTACACCTTC. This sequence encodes CASSVGQGPVSYGYTF.

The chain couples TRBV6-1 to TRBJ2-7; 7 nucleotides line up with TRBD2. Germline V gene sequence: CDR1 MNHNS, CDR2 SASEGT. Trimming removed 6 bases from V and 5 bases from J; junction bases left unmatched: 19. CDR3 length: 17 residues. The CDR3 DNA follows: TGTGCCAGCAGGGAAAACCTTTCGGGCGGGAGTTTGCACGAGCAGTACTTC. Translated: CASRENLSGGSLHEQYF.